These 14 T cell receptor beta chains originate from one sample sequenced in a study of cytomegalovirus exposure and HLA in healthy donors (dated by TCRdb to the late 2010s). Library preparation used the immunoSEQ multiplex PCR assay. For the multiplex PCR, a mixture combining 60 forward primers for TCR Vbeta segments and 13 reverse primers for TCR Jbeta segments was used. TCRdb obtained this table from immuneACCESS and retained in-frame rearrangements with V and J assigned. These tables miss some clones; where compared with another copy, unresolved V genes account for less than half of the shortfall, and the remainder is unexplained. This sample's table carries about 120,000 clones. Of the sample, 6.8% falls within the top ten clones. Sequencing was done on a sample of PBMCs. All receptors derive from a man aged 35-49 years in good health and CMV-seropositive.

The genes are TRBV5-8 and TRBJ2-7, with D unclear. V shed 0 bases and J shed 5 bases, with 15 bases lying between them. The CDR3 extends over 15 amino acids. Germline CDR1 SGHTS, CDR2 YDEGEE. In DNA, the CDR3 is TGTGCCAGCAGCTTGGAAAGGTACAGAACTCACGAGCAGTACTTC. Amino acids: CASSLERYRTHEQYF.

The CDR3 DNA follows: TGTGCCAGCAGCGAAGACAGGGTCAATGAGCAGTTCTTC. This sequence encodes CASSEDRVNEQFF. V gene TRBV7-2 combines with J gene TRBJ2-1; TRBD1 agrees at 7 bases. CDR1 SGHTA and CDR2 FQGNSA come from the germline V gene. V shed 5 bases and J 6 bases; nucleotides not matched to a gene: 4. CDR3 length equals 13 residues.

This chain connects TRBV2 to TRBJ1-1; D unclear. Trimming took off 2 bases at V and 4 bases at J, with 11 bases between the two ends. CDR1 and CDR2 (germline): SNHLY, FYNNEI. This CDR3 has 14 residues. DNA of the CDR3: TGTGCCAGCAGTGAAACCCAGGTGGGCACTGAAGCTTTCTTT. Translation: CASSETQVGTEAFF.

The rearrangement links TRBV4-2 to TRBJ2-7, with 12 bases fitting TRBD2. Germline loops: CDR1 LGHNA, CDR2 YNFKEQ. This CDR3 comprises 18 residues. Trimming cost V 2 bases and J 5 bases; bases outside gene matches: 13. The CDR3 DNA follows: TGTGCCAGCAGCCAATTTGGGGGAACTAGCGGGAGGACCGACGAGCAGTACTTC. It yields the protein CASSQFGGTSGRTDEQYF.

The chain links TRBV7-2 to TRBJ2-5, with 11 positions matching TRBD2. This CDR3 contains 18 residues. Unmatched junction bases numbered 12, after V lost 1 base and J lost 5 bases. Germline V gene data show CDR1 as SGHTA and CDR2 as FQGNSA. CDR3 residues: CASSLVPSGRLGGETQYF. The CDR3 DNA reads TGTGCCAGCAGCTTAGTACCTAGCGGGAGGCTCGGCGGGGAGACCCAGTACTTC.

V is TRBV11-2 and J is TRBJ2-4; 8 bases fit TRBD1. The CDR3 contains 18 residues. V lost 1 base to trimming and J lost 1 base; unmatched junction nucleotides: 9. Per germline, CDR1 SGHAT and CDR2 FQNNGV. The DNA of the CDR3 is TGTGCCAGCAGCTTAGGACAGGGGCCTGGGGTTGCCAAAAACATTCAGTACTTC. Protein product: CASSLGQGPGVAKNIQYF.

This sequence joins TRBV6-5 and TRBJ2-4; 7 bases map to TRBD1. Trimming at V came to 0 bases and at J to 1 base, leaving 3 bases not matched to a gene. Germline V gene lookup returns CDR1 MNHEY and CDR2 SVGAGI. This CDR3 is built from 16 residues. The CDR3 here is CASSYSTGIAKNIQYF. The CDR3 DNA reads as TGTGCCAGCAGTTACTCGACAGGGATCGCCAAAAACATTCAGTACTTC.

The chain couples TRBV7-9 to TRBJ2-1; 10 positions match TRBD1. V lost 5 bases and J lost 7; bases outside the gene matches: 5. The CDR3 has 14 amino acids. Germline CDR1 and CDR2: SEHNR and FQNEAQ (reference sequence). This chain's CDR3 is CASSHPGQGNEQFF. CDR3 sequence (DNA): TGTGCCAGCAGCCACCCGGGACAGGGGAATGAGCAGTTCTTC.

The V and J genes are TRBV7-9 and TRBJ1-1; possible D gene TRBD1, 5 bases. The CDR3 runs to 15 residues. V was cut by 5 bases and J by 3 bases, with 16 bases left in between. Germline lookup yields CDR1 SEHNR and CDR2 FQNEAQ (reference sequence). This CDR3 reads CASSPRWGTDTEAFF. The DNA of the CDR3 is TGTGCCAGCAGCCCACGGTGGGGCACCGACACTGAAGCTTTCTTT.

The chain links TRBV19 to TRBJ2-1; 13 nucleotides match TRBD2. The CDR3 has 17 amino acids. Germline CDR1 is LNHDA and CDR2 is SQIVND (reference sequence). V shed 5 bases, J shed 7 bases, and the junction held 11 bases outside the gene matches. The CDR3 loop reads CASSVGLGTSGINEQFF. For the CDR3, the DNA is TGTGCCAGTAGTGTTGGACTCGGGACTAGCGGGATTAATGAGCAGTTCTTC.

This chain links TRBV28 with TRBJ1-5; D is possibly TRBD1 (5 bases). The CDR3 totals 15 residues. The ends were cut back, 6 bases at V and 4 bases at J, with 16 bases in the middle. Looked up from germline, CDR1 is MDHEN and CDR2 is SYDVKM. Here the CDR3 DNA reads TGTGCCAGCAGCGACAGAGCGGGACGAAATCAGCCCCAGCATTTT. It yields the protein CASSDRAGRNQPQHF.

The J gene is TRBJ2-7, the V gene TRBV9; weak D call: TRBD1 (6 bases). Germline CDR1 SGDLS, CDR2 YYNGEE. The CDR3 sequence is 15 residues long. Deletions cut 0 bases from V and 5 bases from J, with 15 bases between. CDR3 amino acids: CASSVAQAGVHEQYF. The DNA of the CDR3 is TGTGCCAGCAGCGTAGCTCAAGCAGGGGTTCACGAGCAGTACTTC.

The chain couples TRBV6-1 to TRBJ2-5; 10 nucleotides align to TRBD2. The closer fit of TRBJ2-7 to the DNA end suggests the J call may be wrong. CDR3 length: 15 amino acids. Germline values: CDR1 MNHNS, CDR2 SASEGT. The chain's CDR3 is CASRPLAGVVYEQYF. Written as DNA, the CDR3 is TGTGCCAGCAGGCCCCTAGCGGGAGTCGTCTACGAGCAGTACTTC.

The CDR3, as DNA: TGTGCCAGCAGTACGAACAGGGAGACCCAGTACTTC. It encodes CASSTNRETQYF. The genes are TRBV5-4 and TRBJ2-5; D may be TRBD1 (5 bases). The CDR3 covers 12 residues. The V end lost 5 bases, the J end lost 5 bases, and 10 bases lay between the germline ends. Per the germline V gene, CDR1 is SGHNT and CDR2 is YYREEE (reference sequence). Combining the CDR3 with reference TRBV5-4 and TRBJ2-5 gives the whole variable domain ETGVTQSPTHLIKTRGQQVTLRCSSQSGHNTVSWYQQALGQGPQFIFQYYREEENGRGNFPPRFSGLQFPNYSSELNVNALELDDSALYLCASSTNRETQYFGPGTRLLVL.